This T cell receptor beta chain is from a study of blood T cell repertoires in COVID-19. Assay: immunoSEQ multiplex PCR; the TCRdb copy retains only in-frame clones and omits some. The table shows fewer than 150,000 clones, with 88% occurring only once. V was clipped by 3 bases and J by 0 bases, with 6 bases between them. The CDR3 has 13 residues. CDR1 MNHNS and CDR2 SASEGT come from the germline V gene. This chain joins TRBV6-1 and TRBJ2-7; D gene uncertain. The sample was peripheral blood. The receptor was derived from a man in his forties or fifties with active or convalescent COVID-19. Here the CDR3 DNA reads TGTGCCAGCAGTGAGAGAAGCTCCTACGAGCAGTACTTC. Its translation: CASSERSSYEQYF.